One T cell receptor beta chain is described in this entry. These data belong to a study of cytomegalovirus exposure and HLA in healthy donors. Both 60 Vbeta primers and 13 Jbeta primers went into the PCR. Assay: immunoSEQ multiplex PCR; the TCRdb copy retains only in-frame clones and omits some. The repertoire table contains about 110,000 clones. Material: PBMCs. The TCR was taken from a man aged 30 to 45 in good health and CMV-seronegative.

The CDR3: CASRYRAQDTQYF. DNA of the CDR3: TGTGCCAGCAGGTACAGGGCACAAGATACGCAGTATTTT. V is TRBV5-4 and J is TRBJ2-3; TRBD1 is a possible D gene (6 bases). This CDR3 has 13 amino acids. V shed 5 bases and J shed 5 bases, with 12 bases lying between them. The V gene's germline CDR1 is SGHNT and CDR2 YYREEE (reference sequence).